This T cell receptor (beta chain) comes out of a study of CD8+ T cells in alopecia areata. Study as a whole: Each of the treated patients was given oral tofacitinib, 5 to 10 mg twice daily, for moderate-to-severe alopecia areata. Overall study results and limits: Normal scalp had lower clonality than lesional scalp, with alopecia totalis/universalis lesions showing this most strongly.

Sequencing relied on a cDNA template that was reverse transcribed from extracted RNA. Sequencing was performed with immunoSEQ multiplex PCR; in TCRdb, only in-frame clones are kept and a portion is missing. The sample holds about 98,000 clones, nearly 45% seen once. V dropped 8 bases and J dropped 3; count of bases not matched to a gene: 4. Germline CDR1 is SQVTM and CDR2 is ANQGSEA. The CDR3 runs to 12 residues. In regard to this clone: Its antigen is unknown.

This sequence joins TRBV29-1 and TRBJ2-5; 9 bases match TRBD2. The sample was CD4+ T cells sorted from blood. The TCR was taken from a human donor with alopecia areata. CDR3 in amino acids: CSSRLAEETQYF. DNA for the CDR3: TGCAGCTCCAGACTAGCGGAAGAGACCCAGTACTTC.